Given below is one T cell receptor beta chain in context. This entry comes from a study of T cells in Graves' hyperthyroidism and ophthalmopathy. The wider study: Sampling of peripheral blood happened at initial diagnosis, prior to any treatment.

It was RNA transcripts that yielded the amplified TCR beta CDR3 regions. HTBI primers were used for first-round RT-PCR of the TCR CDR3. TCRdb analysed the multiplex PCR reads with MiXCR anew, one entry per CDR3 protein. The sample yields nearly 750,000 distinct CDR3 sequences, just over 35% seen once. Any patient presenting with uncontrolled infection, other autoimmune disease, pregnancy or lactation was left out. From germline, CDR1 is SGHRS and CDR2 YFSETQ. The germline V and J ends were trimmed by 7 bases and 2 bases, with 16 bases remaining between them. The CDR3 sequence is 16 residues long. The TCR originated in a woman in her forties with Graves' hyperthyroidism. Sequences were obtained from blood. The V gene is TRBV5-1, the J gene TRBJ2-6; D tentatively reads TRBD1 or TRBD2 (6 bases each). The CDR3 DNA follows: TGCGCCAGCGGGGGGCGTCGAGGCGCTGGGGCCAACGTCCTGACTTTC. The encoded protein is CASGGRRGAGANVLTF. Variable domain in full (rest from reference TRBV5-1 and TRBJ2-6): KAGVTQTPRYLIKTRGQQVTLSCSPISGHRSVSWYQQTPGQGLQFLFEYFSETQRNKGNFPGRFSGRQFSNSRSEMNVSTLELGDSALYLCASGGRRGAGANVLTFGAGSRLTVL.